This passage covers 21 T cell receptor beta chains from one sample sequenced in a study of CD8 T cells in Susac syndrome. Reverse transcription used about 0.45 to 1 ug RNA and random hexamers. MiXCR, run by TCRdb on the immunoSEQ multiplex PCR reads, gives a single entry per CDR3 protein. The table records fewer than 350,000 distinct CDR3 sequences, 70% to 90% of them present only once. The sequenced sample consisted of CD8+ T cells from PBMCs. These receptors all come from a human donor with multiple sclerosis.

This sequence joins TRBV13 and TRBJ2-5, with 10 bases lining up with TRBD1. The CDR3 has 15 amino acids. V was clipped by 1 base and J by 3 bases; unmatched bases: 2. Germline loops: CDR1 PRHDT, CDR2 FYEKMQ (reference sequence). The DNA for the CDR3 is TGTGCCAGCAGCTTAGCAGGGACAGGGGAAGAGACCCAGTACTTC. This translates into CASSLAGTGEETQYF.

This sequence joins TRBV6-2 or TRBV6-3 and TRBJ2-3; D is unresolved. V lost 5 bases to trimming and J lost 2 bases, with 11 bases between them. CDR1 and CDR2 (germline): MNHEY, SVGEGT. The CDR3 runs 14 residues. CDR3 coding DNA: TGTGCCAGCAGTGACGGCGAATCCACAGATACGCAGTATTTT. It specifies CASSDGESTDTQYF.

The sample holds one count of this clonotype. The chain has TRBV30 and TRBJ2-1, with TRBD1 matching 8 bases. Germline CDR1 and CDR2: GTSNPN and SVGIG (reference sequence). The CDR3 spans 16 residues. The trim removed 3 bases at V and 2 bases at J, leaving 9 bases unmatched. The CDR3, as DNA: TGTGCCTGGAGGGGGTCGGGACAGGCTGCCTACAATGAGCAGTTCTTC. This translates into CAWRGSGQAAYNEQFF.

This clonotype was found once. The V call is TRBV6-1, the J call TRBJ2-6; D is uncertain. The V gene's germline CDR1 is MNHNS and CDR2 SASEGT. Trimming removed 4 bases at V and 0 bases at J, with 7 bases between. This CDR3 is 15 amino acids long. The chain's CDR3 is CASSVWGSGANVLTF. The CDR3 DNA is TGTGCCAGCAGTGTGTGGGGCTCTGGGGCCAACGTCCTGACTTTC.

The chain employs TRBV4-1 and TRBJ2-3; 9 bases agree with TRBD2. The CDR3 has 15 residues. V gave up 4 bases and J gave up 4 bases; unmatched junction bases: 6. CDR1 is MGHRA, CDR2 YSYEKL, per germline. The CDR3 is CASSPGVAGADTQYF. CDR3 bases: TGCGCCAGCAGCCCGGGGGTAGCGGGAGCAGATACGCAGTATTTT.

This chain joins TRBV12-3 or TRBV12-4 and TRBJ2-1; 8 bases map to TRBD1. The CDR3 has 14 residues. The V gene end was trimmed by 4 bases and the J gene end by 7 bases; junction bases not matched to a gene: 6. The CDR3: CASSSAGGFNEQFF. The DNA of the CDR3 is TGTGCCAGCAGTTCGGCAGGGGGCTTTAATGAGCAGTTCTTC.

The chain couples TRBV9 to TRBJ2-3, with D perhaps TRBD2 (5 bases). The V gene's germline CDR1 is SGDLS and CDR2 YYNGEE. The CDR3 has 12 residues. Between the trimmed V and J ends, which lost 1 base and 6 bases, there was a span of 6 bases. CDR3 in DNA: TGTGCCAGCAGCGTACCGGGGGATACGCAGTATTTT. Amino acid sequence: CASSVPGDTQYF.

The CDR3 loop is CASSLAAAGGVRDYGYTF. The CDR3 DNA is TGTGCCAGCAGCTTAGCGGCTGCCGGGGGGGTTCGGGACTATGGCTACACCTTC. V and J are TRBV7-8 and TRBJ1-2, with a tentative D call TRBD1 (5 bases). V gave up 0 bases and J gave up 3 bases, with 20 bases separating them. The V gene's germline CDR1 is SGHVS and CDR2 FQNEAQ. The CDR3 extends over 18 amino acids.

The chain links TRBV20-1 to TRBJ2-3; 10 bases fit TRBD2. Germline values: CDR1 DFQATT, CDR2 SNEGSKA (reference sequence). The CDR3 length is 18 residues. J was trimmed by 2 bases and V by 0 bases; bases with no gene match: 11. The CDR3: CSARDTSGGVVYTDTQYF. For the CDR3, the DNA is TGCAGTGCTAGAGATACGAGCGGGGGGGTTGTTTACACAGATACGCAGTATTTT.

The rearrangement joins TRBV11-2 to TRBJ2-7; no firm D call. Trimming removed 2 bases from V and 2 bases from J, with 10 bases in between. The length of the CDR3 is 14 residues. The germline V gene has CDR1 SGHAT and CDR2 FQNNGV. The CDR3 sequence: CASSLSPGAYEQYF. Here the CDR3 DNA reads TGTGCCAGCAGCTTAAGTCCAGGAGCCTACGAGCAGTACTTC.

DNA for the CDR3: TGTGCCAGCAGCCAAGCGGGGCCTTACAATGAGCAGTTCTTC. It specifies CASSQAGPYNEQFF. The gene calls are TRBV14 and TRBJ2-1; D may match TRBD1 or TRBD2 (5 bases each). Germline CDR1 and CDR2: SGHDN and FVKESK. Trimming took 1 base from V and 4 from J, leaving 8 bases between them. The CDR3 length is 14 residues.

The rearrangement uses TRBV4-3 and TRBJ2-2, with D perhaps matching TRBD2 (5 bases). The V gene's germline CDR1 is LGHNA and CDR2 YSLEER. V lost 4 bases to trimming and J lost 8 bases, with 14 bases between them. The length of the CDR3 is 14 residues. The CDR3 spells CASSRVGERGELFF. The CDR3 DNA sequence: TGCGCCAGCAGCCGAGTCGGGGAGAGGGGGGAGCTGTTTTTT.

The V gene is TRBV23-1, the J gene TRBJ2-5; D is ambiguous. TRBV23-1 is annotated as an ORF whose role is uncertain. This CDR3 is built from 13 residues. The V gene lost 8 bases and the J gene lost 1 base, with 11 bases spanning the gap. CDR3 protein: CASPISRQETQYF. CDR3 nucleotide sequence: TGCGCCAGCCCAATTTCGCGCCAAGAGACCCAGTACTTC.

The chain links TRBV12-5 to TRBJ2-1; 9 nucleotides line up with TRBD2. This CDR3 comprises 14 residues. Germline CDR1 and CDR2: LGHNT and FRNRAP. V shed 1 base and J 7 bases; nucleotides not matched to a gene: 2. The CDR3 nucleotides read TGTGCTAGTGGTTTGGCTAGCGGGGTTAATGAGCAGTTCTTC. It codes for CASGLASGVNEQFF.

In its sample, this clonotype was seen once. The V and J genes are TRBV6-5 and TRBJ2-1, with unresolved D. With 5 bases removed from V and 7 bases from J, the gap between germline ends came to 18 bases. Germline loops: CDR1 MNHEY, CDR2 SVGAGI. There are 15 residues in the CDR3. Here the CDR3 reads CASSVGVLGPNEQFF. CDR3 nucleotides: TGTGCCAGCAGTGTTGGAGTACTGGGTCCAAATGAGCAGTTCTTC.

This clonotype has a single count. V usage is TRBV12-3 or TRBV12-4 and J usage is TRBJ2-7; TRBD1 is a possible D gene (5 bases). Trimming shortened V by 5 bases and J by 7 bases, and 15 bases separated the two germline ends. CDR3 length equals 13 residues. The CDR3 nucleotides are TGTGCCAGCAGTCCAGGGCCTATGGGGGAGCAGTACTTC. The encoded protein is CASSPGPMGEQYF.

The chain combines TRBV4-2 with TRBJ1-5; a possible D gene is TRBD1 (6 bases). V shed 1 base and J shed 0 bases, with 16 bases lying between them. The germline V gene has CDR1 LGHNA and CDR2 YNFKEQ. The CDR3 runs to 18 residues. This chain's CDR3 is CASSQGRQGIYSNQPQHF. CDR3 DNA: TGTGCCAGCAGCCAAGGGAGGCAGGGGATCTATAGCAATCAGCCCCAGCATTTT.

J is TRBJ2-7 and V is TRBV7-9; D is uncertain. The CDR3 is made up of 13 amino acids. Germline V lookup: CDR1 SEHNR, CDR2 FQNEAQ (reference sequence). The V gene lost 1 base and the J gene lost 4 bases, with 8 bases spanning the gap. The CDR3 coding sequence is TGTGCCAGCAGCTTAGGACTTATTTACGAGCAGTACTTC. Protein: CASSLGLIYEQYF. Full variable domain (rest looked up from reference TRBV7-9 and TRBJ2-7): DTGVSQNPRHKITKRGQNVTFRCDPISEHNRLYWYRQTLGQGPEFLTYFQNEAQLEKSRLLSDRFSAERPKGSFSTLEIQRTEQGDSAMYLCASSLGLIYEQYFGPGTRLTVT.

The V gene is TRBV5-5, the J gene TRBJ1-5; TRBD1 matches at 8 bases. The junction had 3 bases not matched to a gene; V was cut back by 3 bases and J by 4 bases. CDR3 size: 14 residues. In germline, CDR1 is SGHKS, CDR2 YYEKEE (reference sequence). CDR3 sequence: CASSSYRGNQPQHF. CDR3 bases: TGTGCCAGCAGCTCCTACAGGGGGAATCAGCCCCAGCATTTT.

The chain carries TRBV30 and TRBJ2-2, with 13 bases fitting TRBD2. This CDR3 contains 15 residues. Germline lookup yields CDR1 GTSNPN and CDR2 SVGIG (reference sequence). After removal of 3 bases from V and 3 bases from J, the junction contained 1 base not matched to a gene. The CDR3, as DNA: TGTGCCTGGAGAGGGACTAGCGGGGACACCGGGGAGCTGTTTTTT. It translates to CAWRGTSGDTGELFF.

The chain couples TRBV6-1 to TRBJ2-7, with 9 bases identical to TRBD1. V dropped 6 bases and J dropped 1; count of bases not matched to a gene: 7. Germline V gene sequence: CDR1 MNHNS, CDR2 SASEGT. The CDR3 runs 15 residues. The DNA for the CDR3 is TGTGCCAGCAGCCGCGAGACAGGGGGTTCCTACGAGCAGTACTTC. Translating it yields CASSRETGGSYEQYF.